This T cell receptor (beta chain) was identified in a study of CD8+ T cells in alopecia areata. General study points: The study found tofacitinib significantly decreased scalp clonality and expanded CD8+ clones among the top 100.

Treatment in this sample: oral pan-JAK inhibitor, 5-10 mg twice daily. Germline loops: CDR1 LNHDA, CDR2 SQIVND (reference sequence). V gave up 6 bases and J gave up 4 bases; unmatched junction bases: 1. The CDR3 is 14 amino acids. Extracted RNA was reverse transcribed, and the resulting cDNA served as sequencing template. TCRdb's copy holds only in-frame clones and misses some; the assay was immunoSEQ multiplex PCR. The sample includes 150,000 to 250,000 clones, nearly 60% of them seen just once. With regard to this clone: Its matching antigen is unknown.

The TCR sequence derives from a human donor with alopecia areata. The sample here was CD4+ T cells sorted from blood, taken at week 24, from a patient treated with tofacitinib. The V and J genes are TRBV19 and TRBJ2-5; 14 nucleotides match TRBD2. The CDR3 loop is CASSGLAGGETQYF. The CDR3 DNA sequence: TGTGCCAGTAGCGGACTAGCGGGAGGAGAGACCCAGTACTTC.